The 30 T cell receptor beta chains given below trace back to one sample, sequenced in a study of early T cells in non-severe SARS-CoV-2 infection. TCRdb re-derived calls from the 5' RACE reads in MiXCR, one entry per CDR3 protein. The table records fewer than 80,000 distinct CDR3 sequences, more than 10% of them present only once. Source: whole blood, taken at baseline. The origin of the receptors is an adult who was a healthcare worker with PCR-confirmed SARS-CoV-2 infection or an uninfected control (not recorded which). The donor label of this sample is uncertain.

This CDR3 reads CASSLAAQSNSPLHF. CDR3 DNA: TGCGCCAGCAGCTTGGCCGCCCAGAGTAATTCACCCCTCCACTTT. The V and J genes are TRBV5-1 and TRBJ1-6; D not certain. The CDR3 runs to 15 residues. Germline V gives CDR1 SGHRS, CDR2 YFSETQ. Trimming removed 0 bases from V and 6 bases from J, with 10 bases in between. Full variable domain (outside the CDR3, taken from reference TRBV5-1 and TRBJ1-6): KAGVTQTPRYLIKTRGQQVTLSCSPISGHRSVSWYQQTPGQGLQFLFEYFSETQRNKGNFPGRFSGRQFSNSRSEMNVSTLELGDSALYLCASSLAAQSNSPLHFGNGTRLTVT.

This clonotype occurred a few times. The J gene is TRBJ2-1, the V gene TRBV2, with 11 bases identical to TRBD1. Germline V gene sequence: CDR1 SNHLY, CDR2 FYNNEI. CDR3 length: 15 amino acids. The V and J ends lost 5 bases and 2 bases, in that order; junction bases with no gene match: 2. This CDR3 reads CASSPDRGPYNEQFF. For the CDR3, the DNA is TGTGCCAGCAGTCCGGACAGGGGGCCCTACAATGAGCAGTTCTTC.

This clonotype appeared a few times. The chain recombines TRBV6-5 with TRBJ1-6; no firm D call. The CDR3 totals 12 residues. The V gene lost 4 bases and the J gene lost 8 bases, with 6 bases spanning the gap. Germline-derived CDR1 and CDR2 are MNHEY and SVGAGI. The CDR3 bases are TGTGCCAGCAGTTCCACTTATTCACCCCTCCACTTT. Translation gives CASSSTYSPLHF.

In this sample, this clonotype turned up many times. The V call is TRBV30, the J call TRBJ2-7; maybe TRBD2 (6 bases). The CDR3 has 14 residues. Germline CDR1 reads GTSNPN; CDR2 reads SVGIG (reference sequence). V was pared by 3 bases and J by 1 base, with 13 bases between. CDR3 in DNA: TGTGCCTGGAGCCCACCCGGGGGTTCCTACGAGCAGTACGTC. It codes for CAWSPPGGSYEQYV.

This clonotype was seen repeatedly, ten times or more. V and J are TRBV20-1 and TRBJ1-2; TRBD1 is a possible D gene (6 bases). The CDR3 sequence is 16 residues long. V was shortened by 3 bases and J by 1 base, with 18 bases between the two germline ends. The germline CDR1 and CDR2 sequences are DFQATT and SNEGSKA (reference sequence). Written as DNA, the CDR3 is TGCAGTGCTAGGTGGGGGGGGACACCTAGTAACTATGGCTACACCTTC. Protein: CSARWGGTPSNYGYTF.

The CDR3 sequence: CSVAGMIGDTIYF. CDR3 nucleotides: TGCAGCGTCGCGGGCATGATCGGAGACACCATATATTTT. The V call is TRBV29-1, the J call TRBJ1-3, with D unclear. The CDR3 contains 13 residues. The germline V gene encodes CDR1 SQVTM and CDR2 ANQGSEA. Trimming stripped 6 bases from V and 8 bases from J, with 17 bases between.

This clonotype has ten or more counts. CDR3 in DNA: TGTGCCAGCAGCCATGGACAGGGCGAAAACACCGGGGAGCTGTTTTTT. It is translated as CASSHGQGENTGELFF. This chain connects TRBV7-3 to TRBJ2-2; 8 positions match TRBD1. Looked up from germline, CDR1 is SGHTA and CDR2 is FQGTGA. After removal of 5 bases from V and 2 bases from J, the junction contained 7 bases not matched to a gene. The CDR3 contains 16 residues.

The V call is TRBV28, the J call TRBJ1-2, with 8 bases fitting TRBD1. The ends lost 5 bases at V and 4 bases at J; junction bases unmatched: 12. The germline V gene encodes CDR1 MDHEN and CDR2 SYDVKM. This CDR3 has 16 residues. The CDR3 coding sequence is TGTGCCAGCAGTCTAGGGACAGGCAAGCTGGGCTATGGCTACACCTTC. The encoded protein is CASSLGTGKLGYGYTF.

The rearrangement links TRBV7-2 to TRBJ1-4; D unresolved. V lost 1 base and J 5 bases, leaving 8 bases between the germline ends. This CDR3 is built from 14 residues. CDR1 and CDR2 (germline): SGHTA, FQGNSA. CDR3 in amino acids: CASSLGFRNEKLFF. The DNA of the CDR3 is TGTGCCAGCAGCTTAGGTTTCCGGAATGAAAAACTGTTTTTT.

This clonotype was observed a handful of times. V usage is TRBV6-1 and J usage is TRBJ2-1, with 8 bases that match TRBD1. Germline CDR1 reads MNHNS; CDR2 reads SASEGT. The CDR3 sequence is 16 residues long. Germline trimming cut 4 bases from V and 0 bases from J; bases unmatched to any gene: 5. The CDR3 loop is CASSVQGVSSYNEQFF. CDR3 nucleotide sequence: TGTGCCAGCAGTGTACAGGGGGTGAGCTCCTACAATGAGCAGTTCTTC.

There are many counts of this clonotype. The chain recombines TRBV29-1 with TRBJ1-6; 8 nucleotides agree with TRBD1. V was clipped by 3 bases and J by 8 bases; unmatched bases: 18. CDR1 is SQVTM, CDR2 ANQGSEA, per germline. The CDR3 length is 18 residues. Written as DNA, the CDR3 is TGCAGCGTTGACTCGGCAGGGGGCGCTCAGATTAATGATTCACCCCTCCACTTT. Amino acid sequence: CSVDSAGGAQINDSPLHF.

This clonotype was seen a handful of times. V usage is TRBV7-2 and J usage is TRBJ1-2, with 12 positions matching TRBD1. The CDR3 runs to 16 residues. The J segment lost 7 bases and the V segment lost 2 bases, leaving 8 bases of the junction unmatched. Germline CDR1 SGHTA, CDR2 FQGNSA. CDR3 nucleotide sequence: TGTGCCAGCAGCTTAAAGGGACAGGGGGCGCTACGTGGCTACACCTTC. This translates into CASSLKGQGALRGYTF.

This clonotype has only a few counts. The chain recombines TRBV20-1 with TRBJ1-2, with a weak D call TRBD1 (5 bases). The V gene's germline CDR1 is DFQATT and CDR2 SNEGSKA (reference sequence). The V gene lost 5 bases and the J gene lost 1 base, with 14 bases spanning the gap. The CDR3 runs to 14 residues. The DNA of the CDR3 is TGCAGTGCTGTCACAGGCGGGGGTAACTATGGCTACACCTTC. It translates to CSAVTGGGNYGYTF.

This clonotype was observed a few times. The chain combines TRBV6-1 with TRBJ2-3, with 9 bases that match TRBD2. This CDR3 contains 15 residues. Trimming took 7 bases from V and 4 from J; bases not matched to a gene: 9. CDR1 and CDR2 from the germline V gene are MNHNS and SASEGT. The CDR3 DNA follows: TGTGCCAGCAATGGCGGGGGGGCCGGAGCAGATACGCAGTATTTT. It yields the protein CASNGGGAGADTQYF.

The gene calls are TRBV6-6 and TRBJ1-5; TRBD1 might be the D (6 bases). Germline lookup yields CDR1 MNHNY and CDR2 SVGAGI (reference sequence). The CDR3 loop spans 16 amino acids. Trimming took 3 bases from V and 0 from J, leaving 12 bases between them. The chain's CDR3 is CASSYVGAYSNQPQHF. The CDR3, as DNA: TGTGCCAGCAGTTATGTGGGGGCGTATAGCAATCAGCCCCAGCATTTT.

Here the CDR3 reads CASSSGTRAGELFF. The CDR3 nucleotides read TGTGCCAGCAGCTCCGGGACGAGAGCCGGGGAGCTGTTTTTT. This chain uses TRBV28 with TRBJ2-2, with D perhaps matching TRBD1 or TRBD2 (5 bases each). The CDR3 covers 14 residues. Germline CDR1 is MDHEN and CDR2 is SYDVKM. Trimming left V 6 bases short and J 6 bases short, with 14 bases between.

This clonotype was detected only a few times. The chain is built from TRBV5-1 and TRBJ1-2; 10 bases align to TRBD1. The length of the CDR3 is 13 residues. Germline CDR1 is SGHRS and CDR2 is YFSETQ. Losses at the gene ends were 4 bases for V and 6 bases for J; bases not matched to a gene: 3. CDR3 protein: CASSRGQGDGYTF. DNA of the CDR3: TGCGCCAGCAGCAGAGGACAGGGGGATGGCTACACCTTC.

CDR3 region: CASSYRTSGGTHPGNTQYF. Written as DNA, the CDR3 is TGTGCCAGCAGTTACAGGACTAGCGGGGGGACCCACCCCGGGAATACGCAGTATTTT. The chain joins TRBV6-6 to TRBJ2-3; 14 bases are a match to TRBD2. Losses at the gene ends were 2 bases for V and 7 bases for J; bases not matched to a gene: 14. This CDR3 is built from 19 residues. The V gene's germline CDR1 is MNHNY and CDR2 SVGAGI (reference sequence).

The chain is built from TRBV7-9 and TRBJ1-3; 8 bases agree with TRBD1. Germline V gene data show CDR1 as SEHNR and CDR2 as FQNEAQ (reference sequence). CDR3 length: 15 amino acids. V lost 5 bases and J lost 9; bases outside the gene matches: 12. CDR3 sequence: CASSPRTGLSFTIYF. The CDR3 DNA is TGTGCCAGCAGCCCGAGGACAGGGCTGTCTTTCACCATATATTTT.

The CDR3 DNA is TGTGCCACCAGTGATTGGGCAGACACTCACAATGAGCAGTTCTTC. Translating gives CATSDWADTHNEQFF. The genes are TRBV24-1 and TRBJ2-1; no reliable D call. CDR3 length: 15 amino acids. Germline loops: CDR1 KGHDR, CDR2 SFDVKD. Trimming took off 2 bases at V and 5 bases at J, with 12 bases between the two ends.

The chain employs TRBV20-1 and TRBJ2-3; 8 nucleotides line up with TRBD2. CDR3 length: 16 amino acids. Trimming removed 3 bases from V and 2 bases from J; junction bases left unmatched: 10. Germline CDR1 and CDR2: DFQATT and SNEGSKA (reference sequence). In DNA form, the CDR3 reads TGCAGTGCTAGGGGAGGAGCGGGGGCGACCACAGATACGCAGTATTTT. Protein sequence: CSARGGAGATTDTQYF.

CDR3 residues: CASSVGTGDEQYV. The CDR3 region has the DNA TGTGCCAGCAGCGTAGGAACAGGGGACGAGCAGTACGTC. The gene calls are TRBV9 and TRBJ2-7, with 7 bases that match TRBD1. Germline V gene lookup returns CDR1 SGDLS and CDR2 YYNGEE. V was pared by 0 bases and J by 5 bases, with 2 bases of the junction left unmatched. CDR3 size: 13 residues.

This sequence joins TRBV27 and TRBJ2-7, with 7 bases identical to TRBD1. V was clipped by 5 bases and J by 3 bases; unmatched bases: 10. Germline loops: CDR1 MNHEY, CDR2 SMNVEV (reference sequence). CDR3 size: 15 residues. The CDR3 region is CASSATGEGSYEQYV. The DNA for the CDR3 is TGTGCCAGCAGTGCTACAGGGGAAGGGAGCTACGAGCAGTACGTC.

V and J are TRBV12-3 or TRBV12-4 and TRBJ1-1; a weak D match, TRBD1 (6 bases). The V gene lost 3 bases and the J gene lost 0 bases, with 11 bases spanning the gap. The CDR3 extends over 15 amino acids. The CDR3 region is CASSFQGLMNTEAFF. CDR3 coding DNA: TGTGCCAGCAGTTTCCAGGGGCTCATGAACACTGAAGCTTTCTTT.

This clonotype showed up many times. The CDR3: CSAEAQYF. The CDR3 DNA is TGCAGCGCGGAGGCGCAGTATTTT. The chain links TRBV29-1 to TRBJ2-3; perhaps TRBD2 as D (5 bases). This CDR3 comprises 8 residues. Trimming took off 7 bases at V and 10 bases at J, with 6 bases between the two ends. The germline CDR1 and CDR2 sequences are SQVTM and ANQGSEA.

This clonotype was counted at least ten times. The rearrangement joins TRBV7-2 to TRBJ1-1; the D gene is possibly TRBD1 (5 bases). Trimming pared 2 bases from V and 1 base from J, leaving 5 bases between. This CDR3 has 13 residues. Per germline, CDR1 SGHTA and CDR2 FQGNSA. The CDR3 sequence is CASSLQGNTEAFF. The CDR3 nucleotides are TGTGCCAGCAGCTTACAGGGGAACACTGAAGCTTTCTTT. The full variable domain, with the rest looked up from reference TRBV7-2 and TRBJ1-1, is GAGVSQSPSNKVTEKGKDVELRCDPISGHTALYWYRQSLGQGLEFLIYFQGNSAPDKSGLPSDRFSAERTGGSVSTLTIQRTQQEDSAVYLCASSLQGNTEAFFGQGTRLTVV.

The chain links TRBV29-1 to TRBJ1-1; weak D call: TRBD1 (5 bases). The CDR3 length is 11 residues. V dropped 7 bases and J dropped 3 bases, with 9 bases sitting between them. Germline V gives CDR1 SQVTM, CDR2 ANQGSEA. The CDR3 loop reads CSAGGDTEAFF. CDR3 nucleotide sequence: TGCAGCGCAGGAGGGGACACTGAAGCTTTCTTT.

This clonotype was counted many times. The rearrangement uses TRBV20-1 and TRBJ1-5; D might be TRBD1 (6 bases). The CDR3 runs to 15 residues. Germline V CDR1 and CDR2: DFQATT, SNEGSKA (reference sequence). V was shortened by 0 bases and J by 2 bases, with 11 bases between the two germline ends. CDR3 protein: CSARDMAGGNQPQHF. The CDR3, as DNA: TGCAGTGCTAGAGATATGGCAGGGGGCAATCAGCCCCAGCATTTT.

This clonotype was observed a handful of times. CDR3 loop: CASSYPDRTQYF. As DNA, the CDR3 is TGTGCCAGCAGTTACCCAGACAGGACCCAGTACTTC. This chain joins TRBV6-2 or TRBV6-3 and TRBJ2-5; tentative D call: TRBD1 (5 bases). The germline V and J ends were trimmed by 2 bases and 7 bases, with 8 bases remaining between them. CDR1 and CDR2 from the germline V gene are MNHEY and SVGEGT. There are 12 residues in the CDR3.

J is TRBJ1-1 and V is TRBV7-2, with TRBD1 matching over 8 bases. CDR1 and CDR2 (germline): SGHTA, FQGNSA. Unmatched junction bases numbered 2, after V lost 0 bases and J lost 2 bases. The CDR3 is 15 residues long. In DNA form, the CDR3 reads TGTGCCAGCAGCTTAGCGACAGGGGTTAACACTGAAGCTTTCTTT. It codes for CASSLATGVNTEAFF.